This T cell receptor beta chain was profiled in a study of T cell responses to AZD1222 COVID-19 vaccine. The table came from immunoSEQ multiplex PCR; TCRdb's copy has only in-frame clones and leaves some out. The sample records approximately 130,000 clones, roughly 90% being singletons. Germline V gene data show CDR1 as LNHDA and CDR2 as SQIVND (reference sequence). V shed 7 bases and J shed 1 base, with 4 bases lying between them. This CDR3 contains 11 residues. Sequences were derived from peripheral blood, sampled 28 days after the second AZD1222 dose. This chain links TRBV19 with TRBJ1-1; unclear D gene. The TCR originated in an adult who received the AZD1222 COVID-19 vaccine. For the CDR3, the DNA is TGTGCCAGTAACAGGAACACTGAAGCTTTCTTT. This translates into CASNRNTEAFF.